The 10 T cell receptor beta chains given below trace back to one sample, sequenced in a study of CD8 T cells in ankylosing spondylitis. TCRdb re-called the 5' RACE reads through MiXCR, storing one row per CDR3 protein. The sample records 700,000 to 850,000 distinct CDR3 sequences, 10% to 15% being singletons. The study, taken as a whole, reports: Typical of ankylosing spondylitis blood, it appeared, was a TCR beta motif of under 10 highly homologous variants.

No antigen is known for these receptors. The sample taken for sequencing was blood, either unsorted or a sorted T cell fraction (not recorded which). Source of these receptors: a male donor with ankylosing spondylitis.

This clonotype was seen a few times. The chain employs TRBV27 and TRBJ2-7, with D possibly matching TRBD1 (6 bases). Germline-derived CDR1 and CDR2 are MNHEY and SMNVEV (reference sequence). Trimming took off 6 bases at V and 2 bases at J, with 17 bases between the two ends. The CDR3 contains 15 residues. This CDR3 is CASSPMDRNPYEQYF. The CDR3, as DNA: TGTGCCAGCAGCCCAATGGACAGAAACCCCTACGAGCAGTACTTC.

This clonotype was seen more than once but under ten times. This rearrangement joins TRBV19 to TRBJ1-2; tentatively, D is TRBD1 (6 bases). Germline loops: CDR1 LNHDA, CDR2 SQIVND (reference sequence). Trimming stripped 3 bases from V and 2 bases from J, with 10 bases between. CDR3 size: 14 residues. The CDR3 sequence is CASSINRANYGYTF. Here the CDR3 DNA reads TGTGCCAGTAGTATTAACAGGGCGAACTATGGCTACACCTTC.

This clonotype was recorded many times. At one end the junction does not follow the germline gene, possibly because of a read error. The V and J genes are TRBV7-6 and TRBJ1-6; D is undetermined. Germline assignment: CDR1 SGHVS and CDR2 FNYEAQ. The CDR3 consists of 14 residues. CDR3 DNA sequence: TGTGCCAGCAGTTTAGCGGGTGGTAATTCACCCCTCCACTTT. This sequence encodes CASSLAGGNSPLHF.

This clonotype showed up just a few times. The V gene is TRBV20-1, the J gene TRBJ1-1; D unclear. Trimming took 2 bases from V and 0 from J, leaving 10 bases between them. The germline V gene encodes CDR1 DFQATT and CDR2 SNEGSKA (reference sequence). The CDR3 consists of 14 residues. The CDR3 coding sequence is TGCAGTGCTAGACGTCCGGGTGTGAACACTGAAGCTTTCTTT. It specifies CSARRPGVNTEAFF.

This clonotype was recorded a few times. The CDR3 DNA reads TGCAGTGCAACCTCAGGGGGCCGGGGCAAAAACATTCAGTACTTC. Its protein is CSATSGGRGKNIQYF. The chain joins TRBV20-1 to TRBJ2-4; 8 bases map to TRBD1. The V gene's germline CDR1 is DFQATT and CDR2 SNEGSKA (reference sequence). The CDR3 totals 15 residues. Trimming removed 6 bases from V and 3 bases from J; junction bases left unmatched: 10.

This clonotype was recorded at least ten times. The CDR3 region is CAISPPSAEQFF. In DNA, the CDR3 is TGTGCCATCAGCCCTCCGTCAGCCGAGCAGTTCTTC. The rearrangement joins TRBV10-3 to TRBJ2-1; no clear D. CDR3 length: 12 residues. The V gene's germline CDR1 is ENHRY and CDR2 SYGVKD. Between the trimmed V and J ends, which lost 6 bases and 10 bases, there was a span of 13 bases.

In the case of this clonotype: A read error may account for a junction end that differs from germline. The chain joins TRBV7-9 to TRBJ2-1; D ambiguous. The CDR3 runs 10 residues. CDR1 and CDR2 (germline): SEHNR, FQNEAQ (reference sequence). The CDR3 loop is CASSRAWGRF. The CDR3 nucleotides are TGTGCCAGCAGCCGAGCTTGGGGAAGGTTC.

The gene calls are TRBV5-1 and TRBJ2-1; D remains unclear. The V end lost 5 bases, the J end lost 0 bases, and 15 bases lay between the germline ends. The CDR3 is made up of 16 amino acids. Germline-derived CDR1 and CDR2 are SGHRS and YFSETQ. In DNA, the CDR3 is TGCGCCAGCAGGTCTCTCTCGAGGAGCTCCTACAATGAGCAGTTCTTC. Its translation: CASRSLSRSSYNEQFF.

The sample holds many counts of this clonotype. The V and J genes are TRBV4-1 and TRBJ2-7; TRBD1 might be the D (5 bases). CDR3 length: 13 amino acids. Germline V gives CDR1 MGHRA, CDR2 YSYEKL. Trimming cost V 4 bases and J 7 bases, with 14 bases left between them. Here the CDR3 DNA reads TGCGCCAGCAGCCTACAGGATTACAGGGAGCAGTACTTC. Translated: CASSLQDYREQYF.

In this sample, this clonotype turned up a few times. The DNA for the CDR3 is TGCGCCAGCAGCCAAGAAGGGGGCCGCGGGGGGTGGACAGATACGCAGTATTTT. This encodes CASSQEGGRGGWTDTQYF. This rearrangement joins TRBV4-3 to TRBJ2-3, with D possibly TRBD2 on 8 matching bases. This CDR3 has 18 amino acids. Trimming pared 0 bases from V and 3 bases from J, leaving 19 bases between. CDR1 and CDR2 from the germline V gene are LGHNA and YSLEER.